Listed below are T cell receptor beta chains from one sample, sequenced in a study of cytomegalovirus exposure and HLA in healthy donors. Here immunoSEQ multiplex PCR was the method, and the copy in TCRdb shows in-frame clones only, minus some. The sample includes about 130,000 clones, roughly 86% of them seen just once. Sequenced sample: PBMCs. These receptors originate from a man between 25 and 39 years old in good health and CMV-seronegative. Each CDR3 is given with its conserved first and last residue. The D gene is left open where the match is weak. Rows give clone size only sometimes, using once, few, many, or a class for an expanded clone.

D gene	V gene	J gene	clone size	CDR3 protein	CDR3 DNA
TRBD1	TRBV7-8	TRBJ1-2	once	CASSSTGTGNGYTF	TGTGCCAGCAGCTCAACCGGGACAGGGAATGGCTACACCTTC
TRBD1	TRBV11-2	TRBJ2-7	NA	CASSLGGLGTVAYEQYF	TGTGCCAGCAGCTTAGGGGGTTTGGGGACAGTAGCCTACGAGCAGTACTTC
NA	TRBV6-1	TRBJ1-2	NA	CATSAPSAVPGVMHF	TGTGCCACCTCAGCACCCAGCGCCGTCCCAGGGGTCATGCACTTC
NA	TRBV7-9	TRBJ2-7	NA	CASMTGSSYEQYF	TGTGCCAGCATGACTGGCAGCTCCTACGAGCAGTACTTC
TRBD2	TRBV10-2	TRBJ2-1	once	CASSPAGGISNEQFF	TGCGCCAGCAGTCCTGCGGGGGGCATTTCCAATGAGCAGTTCTTC
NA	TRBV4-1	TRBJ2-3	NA	CASSQSIREDTQYF	TGCGCCAGCAGCCAGAGTATTCGGGAGGATACGCAGTATTTT
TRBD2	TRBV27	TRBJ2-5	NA	CASSLQPGTSKETQYF	TGTGCCAGCAGTCTCCAACCCGGGACTAGCAAAGAGACCCAGTACTTC
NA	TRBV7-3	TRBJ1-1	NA	CASSPGGNTEAFF	TGTGCCAGCAGCCCGGGGGGTAACACTGAAGCTTTCTTT
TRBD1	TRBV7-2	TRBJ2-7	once	CASSTEQGASYEQYF	TGTGCCAGCAGCACCGAACAGGGGGCGTCCTACGAGCAGTACTTC
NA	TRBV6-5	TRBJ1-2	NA	CASSYSNINYGYTF	TGTGCCAGCAGTTACTCGAACATTAACTATGGCTACACCTTC
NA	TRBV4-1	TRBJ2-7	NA	CASSQAARAVHEQYF	TGCGCCAGCAGCCAAGCTGCCCGAGCCGTCCACGAGCAGTACTTC
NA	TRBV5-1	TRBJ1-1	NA	CASSSYSPSTEAFF	TGCGCCAGCAGCTCGTACAGTCCGAGCACTGAAGCTTTCTTT
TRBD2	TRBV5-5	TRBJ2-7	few	CASSPSGARSYEQYF	TGTGCCAGCAGCCCAAGCGGGGCCCGCTCCTACGAGCAGTACTTC
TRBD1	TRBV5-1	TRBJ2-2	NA	CASSLGQGYGELFF	TGCGCCAGCAGCTTGGGACAGGGGTACGGGGAGCTGTTTTTT
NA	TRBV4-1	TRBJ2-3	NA	CASSQDTPRLATDTQYF	TGCGCCAGCAGCCAAGATACCCCTCGGCTAGCCACAGATACGCAGTATTTT
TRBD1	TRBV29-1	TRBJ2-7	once	CSAFTGGTYEQYF	TGCAGCGCCTTTACAGGGGGCACCTACGAGCAGTACTTC
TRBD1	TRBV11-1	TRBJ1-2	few	CASSTQGFRDYGYTF	TGTGCCAGCAGCACACAGGGGTTTCGGGACTATGGCTACACCTTC
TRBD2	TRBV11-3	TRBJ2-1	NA	CASSPAGLAGYNEQFF	TGTGCCAGCAGCCCCGCGGGACTAGCGGGGTACAATGAGCAGTTCTTC
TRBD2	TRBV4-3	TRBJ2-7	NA	CASSQVQAGAQTYEQYF	TGCGCCAGCAGCCAAGTCCAAGCGGGGGCGCAAACCTACGAGCAGTACTTC
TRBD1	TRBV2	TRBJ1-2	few	CASRPGQATNYGYTF	TGTGCCAGCAGGCCGGGACAGGCTACTAACTATGGCTACACCTTC
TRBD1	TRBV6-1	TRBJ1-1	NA	CASSPATGVNTEAFF	TGTGCCAGCAGTCCTGCGACAGGGGTGAACACTGAAGCTTTCTTT
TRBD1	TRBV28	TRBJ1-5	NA	CASSPWAGGQPQHF	TGTGCCAGCAGCCCGTGGGCAGGGGGTCAGCCCCAGCATTTT
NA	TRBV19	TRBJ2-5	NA	CASSIGREGKTQYF	TGTGCCAGTAGTATTGGCCGGGAAGGGAAGACCCAGTACTTC
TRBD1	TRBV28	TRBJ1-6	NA	CASSKQGVTSPLHF	TGTGCCAGCAGTAAACAGGGGGTGACTTCACCCCTCCACTTT
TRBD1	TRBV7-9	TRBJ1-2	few	CASSFTGGYGYTF	TGTGCCAGCAGCTTCACAGGGGGGTATGGCTACACCTTC
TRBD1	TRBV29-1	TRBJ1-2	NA	CSVEGQGYGYTF	TGCAGCGTTGAAGGACAGGGATATGGCTACACCTTC
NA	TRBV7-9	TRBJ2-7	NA	CASSQPGTSYEQYF	TGTGCCAGCAGCCAACCTGGGACTTCCTACGAGCAGTACTTC
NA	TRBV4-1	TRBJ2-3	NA	CASSQELGRTSGRDTQYF	TGCGCCAGCAGCCAAGAGCTGGGGCGCACCTCGGGGAGGGATACGCAGTATTTT
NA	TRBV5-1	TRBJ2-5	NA	CASSLDQETQYF	TGCGCCAGCAGCCTAGACCAAGAGACCCAGTACTTC
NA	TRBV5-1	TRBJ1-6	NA	CASSLTGYSYNSPLHF	TGCGCCAGCAGCTTGACAGGGTACTCCTATAATTCACCCCTCCACTTT
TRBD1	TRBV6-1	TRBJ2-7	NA	CASTDRVSYEQYF	TGTGCCAGCACCGACAGGGTATCCTACGAGCAGTACTTC
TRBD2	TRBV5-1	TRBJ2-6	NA	CASSFGLAGDLAGANVLTF	TGCGCCAGCAGCTTCGGGCTAGCGGGGGATTTGGCTGGGGCCAACGTCCTGACTTTC
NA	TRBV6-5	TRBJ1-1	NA	CASSPPLRLKTEAFF	TGTGCCAGCAGTCCCCCCCTCAGGCTGAAAACTGAAGCTTTCTTT
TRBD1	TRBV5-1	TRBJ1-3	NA	CASSSDRASDTIYF	TGCGCCAGCAGCTCCGACAGGGCCTCGGACACCATATATTTT
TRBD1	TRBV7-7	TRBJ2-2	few	CASSTTGVTGELFF	TGTGCTAGCAGCACGACAGGGGTAACTGGGGAGCTGTTTTTT
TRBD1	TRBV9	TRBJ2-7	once	CASSVATGGSYYEQYF	TGTGCCAGCAGCGTAGCTACAGGGGGCAGCTACTACGAGCAGTACTTC
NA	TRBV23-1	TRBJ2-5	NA	CATSGRRTETQYF	TGCGCCACCTCGGGCCGGAGGACGGAGACCCAGTACTTC
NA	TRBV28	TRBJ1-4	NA	CASSPSGVRSEKLFF	TGTGCCAGCAGTCCTTCAGGGGTAAGGAGTGAAAAACTGTTTTTT
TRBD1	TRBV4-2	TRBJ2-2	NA	CASSPRPGQGVGATGELFF	TGTGCCAGCAGCCCTAGGCCGGGACAGGGGGTAGGTGCTACCGGGGAGCTGTTTTTT
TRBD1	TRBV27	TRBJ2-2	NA	CASSPSTGGTGELFF	TGTGCCAGCAGTCCGAGTACAGGGGGCACCGGGGAGCTGTTTTTT
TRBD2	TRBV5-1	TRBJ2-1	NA	CASSPDPLAFEQFF	TGCGCCAGCAGCCCCGACCCACTAGCGTTTGAGCAGTTCTTC
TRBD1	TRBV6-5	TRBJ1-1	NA	CASAKTGINTEAFF	TGTGCCAGCGCCAAGACAGGGATTAACACTGAAGCTTTCTTT
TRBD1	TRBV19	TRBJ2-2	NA	CASSIGQGSGELFF	TGTGCCAGTAGTATAGGACAGGGTTCCGGGGAGCTGTTTTTT
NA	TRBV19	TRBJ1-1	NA	CASSILRGTEAFF	TGTGCCAGTAGTATCCTCCGGGGCACTGAAGCTTTCTTT
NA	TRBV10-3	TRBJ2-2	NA	CAISESGGINTGELFF	TGTGCCATCAGTGAGTCAGGAGGGATCAACACCGGGGAGCTGTTTTTT
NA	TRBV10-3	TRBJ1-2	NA	CAITGLGQGYTF	TGTGCCATAACAGGGCTGGGCCAGGGCTACACCTTC
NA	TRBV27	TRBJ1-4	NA	CASSLFRSTNEKLFF	TGTGCCAGCAGTTTATTCAGATCAACTAATGAAAAACTGTTTTTT
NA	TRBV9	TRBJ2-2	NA	CASSSPAGTGELFF	TGTGCCAGCAGCTCCCCGGCGGGGACCGGGGAGCTGTTTTTT
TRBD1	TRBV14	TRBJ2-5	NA	CASSQDRDRLQETQYF	TGTGCCAGCAGCCAAGATCGGGACAGGCTACAAGAGACCCAGTACTTC
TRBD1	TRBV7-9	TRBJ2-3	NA	CASSPRTGSWTDTQYF	TGTGCCAGCAGCCCCCGGACAGGGTCGTGGACAGATACGCAGTATTTT
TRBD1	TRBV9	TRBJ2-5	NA	CASSLNRGGETQYF	TGTGCCAGCAGCTTAAACAGGGGCGGGGAGACCCAGTACTTC
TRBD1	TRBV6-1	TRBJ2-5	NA	CASSVIRDRGLETQYF	TGTGCCAGCAGTGTTATCCGGGACAGGGGCCTTGAGACCCAGTACTTC
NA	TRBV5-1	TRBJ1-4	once	CASSFSGIDEKLFF	TGCGCCAGCAGCTTTTCCGGGATCGATGAAAAACTGTTTTTT
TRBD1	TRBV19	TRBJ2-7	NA	CASTETGFDHEQYF	TGTGCCAGTACTGAGACAGGGTTTGACCACGAGCAGTACTTC
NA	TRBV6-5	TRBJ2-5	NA	CASSYSRQGETQYF	TGTGCCAGCAGTTACTCGAGGCAGGGAGAGACCCAGTACTTC
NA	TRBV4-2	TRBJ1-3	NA	CASSPATAGYGNTIYF	TGTGCCAGCAGCCCGGCGACGGCAGGGTATGGAAACACCATATATTTT
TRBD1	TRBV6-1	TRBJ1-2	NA	CASSEPGQGVVYGYTF	TGTGCCAGCAGTGAACCGGGACAGGGGGTAGTCTATGGCTACACCTTC